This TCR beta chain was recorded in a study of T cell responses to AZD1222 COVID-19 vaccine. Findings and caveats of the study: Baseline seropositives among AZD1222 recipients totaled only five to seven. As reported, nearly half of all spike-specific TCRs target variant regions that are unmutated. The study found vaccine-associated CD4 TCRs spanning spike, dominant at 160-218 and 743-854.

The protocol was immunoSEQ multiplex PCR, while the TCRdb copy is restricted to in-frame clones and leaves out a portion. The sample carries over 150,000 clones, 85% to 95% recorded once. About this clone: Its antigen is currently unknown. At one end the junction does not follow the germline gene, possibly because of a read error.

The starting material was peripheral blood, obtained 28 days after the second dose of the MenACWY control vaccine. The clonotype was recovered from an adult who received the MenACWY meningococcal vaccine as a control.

CDR3 loop: CASSLERNTEAFF. The CDR3 region has the DNA TGTGCTAGCAGCTTAGAACGGAACACTGAAGCTTTCTTT. This chain connects TRBV7-7 to TRBJ1-1, with unresolved D. The CDR3 loop spans 13 amino acids. CDR1 is SSHAT and CDR2 is FNYEAQ in the germline V gene (reference sequence).